This entry lists 13 T cell receptor beta chains sequenced from one sample in a study of T cell repertoires in cytomegalovirus infection. TCRdb redid the calling of the reads with MiXCR, one entry per CDR3 protein. There are a few hundred thousand distinct CDR3 sequences in the sample; roughly 42% occur only once, and about two fifths lies in the top ten. Their recognized antigens are unknown. Here the sequenced sample was cultured PBMCs, taken from culture after CMV antigen stimulation. Receptors originate from a human donor in good health (CMV status not recorded). Some clones in this sample may be carry-over from other donors' samples.

V is TRBV4-3 and J is TRBJ2-3, with D possibly being TRBD2 (6 bases). The CDR3 extends over 19 amino acids. The V gene's germline CDR1 is LGHNA and CDR2 YSLEER. With 3 bases removed from V and 2 bases from J, the gap between germline ends came to 24 bases. This CDR3 reads CASSQLPTGAGRFTDTQYF. DNA for the CDR3: TGCGCCAGCAGCCAGCTACCAACTGGGGCGGGACGGTTCACAGATACGCAGTATTTT.

This clonotype has a single count. The chain links TRBV6-1 to TRBJ1-1; D perhaps matches TRBD1 (6 bases). Looked up from germline, CDR1 is MNHNS and CDR2 is SASEGT. The CDR3 sequence is 13 residues long. The germline V and J ends were trimmed by 8 bases and 3 bases, with 13 bases remaining between them. This chain's CDR3 is CASRVKGDTEAFF. DNA for the CDR3: TGTGCCAGCCGGGTTAAGGGGGACACTGAAGCTTTCTTT.

This clonotype was counted a few times. V and J are TRBV10-3 and TRBJ2-5; D uncertain. V lost 0 bases and J lost 4, with 12 bases in between. This CDR3 is built from 15 residues. Germline V gene sequence: CDR1 ENHRY, CDR2 SYGVKD. The CDR3 bases are TGTGCCATCAGTGAGTCGGTTGAGGTGGGAGAGACCCAGTACTTC. Protein sequence: CAISESVEVGETQYF.

The chain joins TRBV6-2 or TRBV6-3 to TRBJ2-1; 8 nucleotides line up with TRBD2. The CDR3 sequence is 15 residues long. Per germline, CDR1 MNHEY and CDR2 SVGEGT. V gave up 2 bases and J gave up 4 bases; unmatched junction bases: 4. As DNA, the CDR3 is TGTGCCAGCAGTTACCGGGGGGGGAGATACAATGAGCAGTTCTTC. It encodes CASSYRGGRYNEQFF.

The chain carries TRBV6-5 and TRBJ2-2, with TRBD2 as a possible D gene (6 bases). CDR1 and CDR2 from the germline V gene are MNHEY and SVGAGI. The CDR3 has 14 residues. Trimming left V 0 bases short and J 6 bases short, with 8 bases between. CDR3 in DNA: TGTGCCAGCAGTTACTCGCGGGAACCCGGGGAGCTGTTTTTT. The encoded protein is CASSYSREPGELFF.

CDR3 DNA: TGCAGTGCTAGCCGTAATGAAAAACTGTTTTTT. This encodes CSASRNEKLFF. The J gene is TRBJ1-4, the V gene TRBV20-1; D is ambiguous. V was shortened by 3 bases and J by 4 bases, with 3 bases between the two germline ends. The CDR3 is made up of 11 amino acids. Germline V gene sequence: CDR1 DFQATT, CDR2 SNEGSKA (reference sequence).

V usage is TRBV12-5 and J usage is TRBJ2-5; 7 bases map to TRBD1. This CDR3 is 17 amino acids long. Germline CDR1 and CDR2: LGHNT and FRNRAP. V shed 0 bases, J shed 2 bases, and the junction held 9 bases outside the gene matches. CDR3 residues: CASGLVLGRGPQETQYF. In nucleotides, the CDR3 is TGTGCTAGTGGTTTGGTACTGGGTAGGGGGCCTCAAGAGACCCAGTACTTC. The full variable domain, completed using reference TRBV12-5 and TRBJ2-5, is DARVTQTPRHKVTEMGQEVTMRCQPILGHNTVFWYRQTMMQGLELLAYFRNRAPLDDSGMPKDRFSAEMPDATLATLKIQPSEPRDSAVYFCASGLVLGRGPQETQYFGPGTRLLVL.

This clonotype was seen a few times. The chain recombines TRBV2 with TRBJ2-3; TRBD1 or TRBD2 may be the D gene (5 bases each). The CDR3 spans 14 residues. Germline V gene lookup returns CDR1 SNHLY and CDR2 FYNNEI. V shed 7 bases and J shed 4 bases, with 15 bases lying between them. CDR3: CASNKLRGADTQYF. CDR3 in DNA: TGTGCCAGCAACAAACTCCGGGGCGCAGATACGCAGTATTTT. The full variable domain, with the rest looked up from reference TRBV2 and TRBJ2-3, is EPEVTQTPSHQVTQMGQEVILRCVPISNHLYFYWYRQILGQKVEFLVSFYNNEISEKSEIFDDQFSVERPDGSNFTLKIRSTKLEDSAMYFCASNKLRGADTQYFGPGTRLTVL.

The chain links TRBV6-2 or TRBV6-3 to TRBJ2-1; possible D gene TRBD2, 5 bases. The length of the CDR3 is 12 residues. CDR1 and CDR2 from the germline V gene are MNHEY and SVGEGT. The ends were cut back, 10 bases at V and 7 bases at J, with 14 bases in the middle. The CDR3 sequence: CATQRAGNEQFF. CDR3 in DNA: TGTGCCACCCAGAGGGCTGGGAATGAGCAGTTCTTC.

The rearrangement joins TRBV7-9 to TRBJ2-3, with 11 bases fitting TRBD2. CDR1 and CDR2 (germline): SEHNR, FQNEAQ (reference sequence). V lost 5 bases to trimming and J lost 3 bases; unmatched junction nucleotides: 10. The length of the CDR3 is 17 residues. The DNA of the CDR3 is TGTGCCAGCAGCCCGGGACTAGCGGTCTCGGGGACAGATACGCAGTATTTT. Protein: CASSPGLAVSGTDTQYF.

The V gene is TRBV7-2, the J gene TRBJ2-1; 11 nucleotides line up with TRBD1. J lost 6 bases, V lost 0 bases, and 7 bases had no gene match. Germline CDR1 SGHTA, CDR2 FQGNSA. The CDR3 is 17 residues long. CDR3 nucleotides: TGTGCCAGCAGCTTAGCTCGCCGGGACAGGGGGTTCAATGAGCAGTTCTTC. Amino acids: CASSLARRDRGFNEQFF.

A word on this clonotype: Its ends do not fully match the called genes, so a read error is possible. The V and J genes are TRBV7-2 and TRBJ2-2, with D tentatively TRBD2 (6 bases). Germline values: CDR1 SGHTA, CDR2 FQGNSA. CDR3 length: 14 residues. The CDR3 here is CASSYDRNTGGLFF. The CDR3 coding sequence is TGTGCCAGCAGCTACGACCGGAACACCGGGGGGCTGTTTTTT.

For the CDR3, the DNA is TGCGCCAGCAGCCTCTTCGGGGGCTTAAGCAATCAGCCCCAGCATTTT. Protein product: CASSLFGGLSNQPQHF. This chain links TRBV4-1 with TRBJ1-5, with D possibly matching TRBD1 (6 bases). V was shortened by 4 bases and J by 1 base, with 14 bases between the two germline ends. This CDR3 spans 16 amino acids. The V gene's germline CDR1 is MGHRA and CDR2 YSYEKL.